These 29 T cell receptor beta chains share one sample of origin, sequenced in a study of CD8+ T cells in alopecia areata. Combined cutaneous lymph node cells underwent sorting by CD4, CD8alpha, NKG2D, NKG2ACE and additional markers. Extraction of RNA preceded its reverse transcription into cDNA, which served as the sequencing template. Sequencing used immunoSEQ multiplex PCR; TCRdb keeps in-frame clones, though not all of them. Captured here are about 270,000 clones, none seen once; the top ten comprise 1.2%. Material for sequencing was CD4+ T cells sorted from a lymph node. The source of these receptors is a C3H/HeJ mouse with alopecia areata. The strain's MHC: H2-k.

Notes on this clone: Mouse germline and gene names are used. The DNA ends 4 residues before the CDR3 does, and the rest of the CDR3 is filled in from the germline J gene. The chain couples TRBV14 to TRBJ1-2; no clear D gene. Germline V gives CDR1 SGHDT, CDR2 FRDEAV. V lost 1 base and J 0 bases, leaving 10 bases between the germline ends. This CDR3 spans 15 amino acids. The CDR3 bases that were read are TGTGCCAGCAGTTTCCCCCCGCCTGCAAACTCC. Translation gives CASSFPPPANS. The whole CDR3 sequence reads CASSFPPPANSDYTF.

This clone was counted a few times. Mouse germline and gene names are used. Sequencing ends 4 residues short of the CDR3 end; the germline J gene provides the rest. This chain uses TRBV13-3 with TRBJ2-4; tentative D call: TRBD1 (6 bases). The V end lost 4 bases, the J end lost 0 bases, and 9 bases lay between the germline ends. Germline assignment: CDR1 NNHDY and CDR2 SYVADS. The CDR3 has 14 amino acids. CDR3 sequence reads: CASSRDTSQNTLYF. The sequenced part of the CDR3 DNA is TGTGCCAGCAGTCGGGACACTAGTCAAAAC.

This clone appeared a few times. Germline and genes here are mouse. The read is 4 residues too short to cover the CDR3 end, so that end is filled in from the germline J gene. Other DNA sequences in the sample encode the same CDR3. The chain combines TRBV17 with TRBJ2-3; 10 nucleotides align to TRBD2. Germline assignment: CDR1 MNHDT and CDR2 YYDKIL. V lost 6 bases to trimming and J lost 0 bases; unmatched junction nucleotides: 3. CDR3 size: 15 residues. CDR3 residues: CASRDWGASAETLYF. The covered CDR3 bases are TGTGCTAGCAGAGACTGGGGGGCGAGTGCAGAA.

A word on this clone: The gene symbols are mouse symbols. The CDR3 end is not reached by the read, which stops 4 residues before it; the germline J gene fills it in. The J gene is TRBJ2-2, the V gene TRBV1; TRBD1 is a possible D gene (5 bases). The CDR3 is made up of 14 amino acids. The V end lost 5 bases, the J end lost 2 bases, and 9 bases lay between the germline ends. The germline gives CDR1 NSQYPW, CDR2 LRSPGD (reference sequence). The CDR3 here is CTCSPTDNTGQLYF. The part of the CDR3 DNA that was read is TGCACCTGCAGTCCGACAGATAACACCGGG.

In the case of this clone: Germline and genes here are mouse. The missing CDR3 end, 4 residues past where the read stops, is filled in from the germline J gene. The chain uses TRBV5 and TRBJ1-1; 8 bases fit TRBD1. Germline V lookup: CDR1 LGHNA, CDR2 YNLKQL (reference sequence). Trimming at V came to 3 bases and at J to 0 bases, leaving 3 bases not matched to a gene. The CDR3 is 15 amino acids. The DNA read from the CDR3 is TGTGCCAGCAGCCAGCCGGACAGGGCAAACACA. It encodes CASSQPDRANT. The full CDR3 protein is CASSQPDRANTEVFF.

About this clone itself: Gene names and germline refer to mouse. CDR3 DNA, as far as it was read: TGTGCCAGCAGTCACCTGCCCGAAGGGTCCTAT. As protein: CASSHLPEGSY. The complete CDR3 protein is CASSHLPEGSYEQYF. This chain joins TRBV13-1 and TRBJ2-7, with D uncertain. The read ends 4 residues early relative to the CDR3; the germline J gene fills the gap. Trimming left V 4 bases short and J 1 base short, with 15 bases between. The germline V gene has CDR1 NSHNY and CDR2 SYGAGN. CDR3 length equals 15 residues.

This clone was seen more than once but under ten times. Gene names denote mouse genes. The read comes to an end 4 residues before the CDR3 does, leaving the germline J gene to fill in the end. The chain is built from TRBV13-2 and TRBJ1-2; 10 bases line up with TRBD1. With V trimmed by 0 bases and J by 4 bases, 6 bases remained unmatched. CDR1 and CDR2 (germline): NNHNN, SYGAGS (reference sequence). The CDR3 sequence is 16 residues long. CDR3 amino acids: CASGDAWDRGSSDYTF. Incomplete CDR3 DNA: TGTGCCAGCGGTGATGCTTGGGACAGGGGTAGCTCC.

There are a few counts of this clone. The germline and genes are mouse ones. The read is 4 residues too short to cover the CDR3 end, so that end is filled in from the germline J gene. This chain uses TRBV17 with TRBJ2-5, with 14 bases aligning to TRBD2. CDR1 MNHDT and CDR2 YYDKIL come from the germline V gene. The CDR3 has 17 residues. This CDR3 is CASSSGGTGGASDTQYF. The CDR3 DNA, read in part, is TGTGCTAGCAGTAGTGGGGGGACTGGGGGGGCGAGTGAC.

For this clone: Gene names and germline match the mouse. The CDR3 is cut off 4 residues early in the read; its end comes from the germline J gene. The identical CDR3 is also encoded by other nucleotide sequences in the sample. This chain uses TRBV5 with TRBJ2-7, with TRBD2 matching 10 bases. CDR1 and CDR2 from the germline V gene are LGHNA and YNLKQL (reference sequence). The CDR3 sequence is 13 residues long. The covered CDR3 bases are TGTGCCAGCAGCCCGACTGGGGGGTAT. It codes for CASSPTGGY. The CDR3 in its entirety is CASSPTGGYEQYF.

In its sample, this clone was seen a few times. Any gene name here is a mouse gene name. The read is 4 residues too short to cover the CDR3 end, so that end is filled in from the germline J gene. Distinct nucleotide sequences in the sample also encode this CDR3. The rearrangement uses TRBV1 and TRBJ2-1; possibly TRBD1 for D (6 bases). Trimming removed 3 bases from V and 0 bases from J, with 12 bases in between. The CDR3 has 16 amino acids. Germline V gene lookup returns CDR1 NSQYPW and CDR2 LRSPGD (reference sequence). The DNA read from the CDR3 is TGCACCTGCAGTGCCTCCCGGGACAATAACTATGCT. Translated: CTCSASRDNNYA. The full CDR3 protein reads CTCSASRDNNYAEQFF.

Points on this clone: Here the gene names and germline are mouse. The DNA ends 4 residues before the CDR3 does, and the rest of the CDR3 is filled in from the germline J gene. The chain couples TRBV31 to TRBJ1-2, with D unresolved. Germline CDR1 is GKSSPN and CDR2 is SITVG. The CDR3 is 13 residues long. The V and J ends lost 0 bases and 0 bases respectively, with 5 bases between them. The CDR3 here is CAWSLEANSDYTF. The sequenced CDR3 bases are TGTGCCTGGAGTCTAGAGGCAAACTCC.

This clone turned up a few times. The gene symbols are mouse symbols. The observed sequence ends 4 residues before the CDR3 terminus, with the missing tail filled in from the germline J gene. V and J are TRBV13-3 and TRBJ1-1, with 10 bases matching TRBD1. CDR3 length: 13 amino acids. From germline, CDR1 is NNHDY and CDR2 SYVADS. The DNA read from the CDR3 is TGTGCCAGCAGTGTCCGGGACAGGGGA. This sequence encodes CASSVRDRG. The CDR3 in its entirety is CASSVRDRGEVFF.

With regard to this clone: Gene names and germline match the mouse. The CDR3 end lies 4 residues beyond the end of the read and is filled in from the germline J gene. The chain carries TRBV5 and TRBJ2-5; a possible D gene is TRBD1 (5 bases). V dropped 0 bases and J dropped 1 base, with 5 bases sitting between them. This CDR3 spans 14 amino acids. Looked up from germline, CDR1 is LGHNA and CDR2 is YNLKQL (reference sequence). CDR3 DNA (partial): TGTGCCAGCAGCCAAGAACAGGACCAAGAC. Translation gives CASSQEQDQD. The full CDR3 is CASSQEQDQDTQYF.

This clone appeared a few times. The gene symbols are mouse symbols. The sequenced fragment ends 4 residues before the CDR3 boundary, so the rest is inferred from the germline J gene. The chain carries TRBV29 and TRBJ1-2; a possible D gene is TRBD1 (5 bases). V was shortened by 3 bases and J by 4 bases, with 9 bases between the two germline ends. This CDR3 has 13 residues. Germline CDR1 is MSHET and CDR2 is SYDVDS. CDR3 in amino acids: CASSFGGGSDYTF. The DNA read from the CDR3 is TGTGCTAGCAGTTTTGGGGGTGGCTCC.

For this clone: Germline and genes: mouse. The CDR3 end is not reached by the read, which stops 4 residues before it; the germline J gene fills it in. Other DNA sequences of this sample code for an identical CDR3. The V call is TRBV19, the J call TRBJ1-2; TRBD1 matches 8 bases. V lost 5 bases, J lost 0 bases, and 3 bases stayed unmatched. This CDR3 has 14 amino acids. Germline V CDR1 and CDR2: FNHDT, SITEND (reference sequence). The CDR3 sequence: CASSPTGANSDYTF. CDR3 bases read: TGTGCCAGCAGCCCGACAGGGGCAAACTCC. Supplemented by reference TRBV19 and TRBJ1-2, the full variable domain reads GGIITQTPKFLIGQEGQKLTLKCQQNFNHDTMYWYRQDSGKGLRLIYYSITENDLQKGDLSEGYDASREKKSSFSLTVTSAQKNEMAVFLCASSPTGANSDYTFGSGTRLLVI.

This clone was counted between two and nine times. Mouse gene names and germline throughout. The read falls 3 residues short of the CDR3 end, and the missing part is taken from the germline J gene. Other nucleotide sequences in the sample specify the same CDR3. The V call is TRBV19, the J call TRBJ1-6; 8 nucleotides line up with TRBD1. TRBJ1-6 is known as an ORF, though its function is uncertain. The V gene end was trimmed by 5 bases and the J gene end by 4 bases; junction bases not matched to a gene: 2. Per germline, CDR1 FNHDT and CDR2 SITEND (reference sequence). The CDR3 runs to 14 residues. The CDR3 loop reads CASRRQGYNSPLYF. Partial CDR3 DNA: TGTGCCAGCAGGAGACAGGGGTATAATTCGCCC.

This clone was counted between two and nine times. A much larger clone lies a single base off, so this may be a read error. Gene labels here are mouse ones. The sequence runs out 4 residues before the end of the CDR3; the remainder is reconstructed from the germline J gene. Within the sample, other DNA sequences also encode this same CDR3. The rearrangement uses TRBV13-3 and TRBJ2-2, with 9 positions matching TRBD1. The length of the CDR3 is 14 residues. The V gene end was trimmed by 2 bases and the J gene end by 4 bases; junction bases not matched to a gene: 0. Germline CDR1 NNHDY, CDR2 SYVADS. The chain's CDR3 is CASSETGGTGQLYF. CDR3 DNA, as far as it was read: TGTGCCAGCAGTGAGACAGGGGGCACCGGG.

The table lists this clone with a few counts. The genes and germline here are from mouse. The CDR3 extends 4 residues past the end of the read, so its final part is completed from the germline J gene. This chain uses TRBV4 with TRBJ2-7; a possible D gene is TRBD1 (6 bases). Germline V gene sequence: CDR1 LGHDT, CDR2 YNNKQL (reference sequence). The germline V and J ends were trimmed by 5 bases and 3 bases, with 11 bases remaining between them. The CDR3 spans 13 residues. CDR3: CASSPRTVYEQYF. The sequenced part of the CDR3 DNA is TGTGCCAGCAGCCCTCGGACAGTCTAT.

The sample holds a few counts of this clone. Gene names follow the mouse nomenclature. The CDR3 goes on 4 residues after the read ends, and that part is filled in from the germline J gene. V and J are TRBV1 and TRBJ1-1; D unresolved. The germline gives CDR1 NSQYPW, CDR2 LRSPGD (reference sequence). The CDR3 sequence is 14 residues long. Between the trimmed V and J ends, which lost 3 bases and 0 bases, there was a span of 8 bases. Partial CDR3 DNA: TGCACCTGCAGTGCCCAGGATGCAAACACA. This sequence encodes CTCSAQDANT. The full CDR3 protein reads CTCSAQDANTEVFF. The entire variable domain, with the rest obtained from reference TRBV1 and TRBJ1-1, is as follows: VTLLEQNPRWRLVPRGQAVNLRCILKNSQYPWMSWYQQDLQKQLQWLFTLRSPGDKEVKSLPGADYLATRVTDTELRLQVANMSQGRTLYCTCSAQDANTEVFFGKGTRLTVV.

This clone occurred a few times. Mouse gene names apply. The CDR3 is cut off 4 residues early in the read; its end comes from the germline J gene. The gene calls are TRBV19 and TRBJ2-2; 7 bases map to TRBD1. There are 17 residues in the CDR3. Germline V gives CDR1 FNHDT, CDR2 SITEND (reference sequence). V shed 2 bases, J shed 0 bases, and the junction held 7 bases outside the gene matches. CDR3 bases read: TGTGCCAGCAGTATGCCCCGCGGGACAGCAAACACCGGG. Translation: CASSMPRGTANTG. The complete CDR3 protein is CASSMPRGTANTGQLYF.

There are a few counts of this clone. The gene names here belong to mouse. The CDR3 end falls 4 residues outside the read, so it is completed with the germline J gene. The chain combines TRBV17 with TRBJ2-5; 12 positions match TRBD2. The germline V gene encodes CDR1 MNHDT and CDR2 YYDKIL. Trimming cost V 2 bases and J 1 base; bases outside gene matches: 1. There are 16 residues in the CDR3. Incomplete CDR3 DNA: TGTGCTAGCAGTAGAAGGGACTGGGGGGACCAAGAC. Amino acids: CASSRRDWGDQD. In full, the CDR3 reads CASSRRDWGDQDTQYF. Full variable domain (missing parts from reference TRBV17 and TRBJ2-5): DTTVKQNPRYKLARVGKPVNLICSQTMNHDTMYWYQKKPNQAPKLLLFYYDKILNREADTFEKFQSSRPNNSFCSLYIGSAGLEYSAMYLCASSRRDWGDQDTQYFGPGTRLLVL.

This clone was seen more than once but under ten times. Any gene name here is a mouse gene name. The read terminates 4 residues ahead of where the CDR3 ends, so the germline J gene completes it. Other DNA variants within this sample encode the same CDR3. The rearrangement links TRBV13-1 to TRBJ1-1, with D possibly matching TRBD1 (6 bases). The CDR3 is 14 amino acids. V dropped 0 bases and J dropped 3 bases, with 9 bases sitting between them. The germline V gene has CDR1 NSHNY and CDR2 SYGAGN. The CDR3 bases that were read are TGTGCCAGCAGTGATGGGGGGGCTGACACA. Its translation: CASSDGGADT. The full CDR3 protein is CASSDGGADTEVFF.

This clone was seen a few times. Genes and germline are mouse. The CDR3 goes on 4 residues after the read ends, and that part is filled in from the germline J gene. The chain has TRBV31 and TRBJ1-2, with no clear D. The CDR3 is 13 amino acids. Germline loops: CDR1 GKSSPN, CDR2 SITVG. Trimming left V 0 bases short and J 2 bases short, with 7 bases between. Here the CDR3 reads CAWSLIQNSDYTF. CDR3 bases read: TGTGCCTGGAGTCTTATACAGAACTCC.

This clone showed up just a few times. Gene names are mouse gene names. The observed sequence ends 4 residues before the CDR3 terminus, with the missing tail filled in from the germline J gene. This chain uses TRBV29 with TRBJ1-2; possibly TRBD1 for D (5 bases). In germline, CDR1 is MSHET, CDR2 SYDVDS. V lost 3 bases and J lost 1, with 9 bases in between. The CDR3 covers 14 residues. CDR3 DNA (partial): TGTGCTAGCAGTTTGGCAGACAGAAACTCC. It translates to CASSLADRNS. The CDR3, in full, reads CASSLADRNSDYTF.

As to this clone: Mouse names are used for the genes. The read ends 4 residues before the CDR3 terminus; that terminus is restored from the germline J gene. The sample contains more than one DNA sequence encoding this CDR3. The J gene is TRBJ2-7, the V gene TRBV5; the match to TRBD2 covers 9 bases. Losses at the gene ends were 4 bases for V and 1 base for J; bases not matched to a gene: 2. Germline V gene sequence: CDR1 LGHNA, CDR2 YNLKQL (reference sequence). This CDR3 is 14 amino acids long. CDR3 amino acids: CASSPTGGSYEQYF. The CDR3 DNA, read in part, is TGTGCCAGCAGCCCGACTGGGGGTTCCTAT.

This clone was found a few times. The genes and germline here are from mouse. The read ends 4 residues early relative to the CDR3; the germline J gene fills the gap. The gene calls are TRBV31 and TRBJ2-1, with a possible D match to TRBD1 (7 bases). This CDR3 is 14 amino acids long. V was trimmed by 0 bases and J by 3 bases, leaving 9 bases between them. The germline gives CDR1 GKSSPN, CDR2 SITVG. The DNA read from the CDR3 is TGTGCCTGGAGTCTCAGGGGGGTCTATGCT. Amino acid sequence: CAWSLRGVYA. The entire CDR3 protein is CAWSLRGVYAEQFF.

This clone showed up just a few times. The gene names given are mouse names. The CDR3 goes on 4 residues after the read ends, and that part is filled in from the germline J gene. This chain uses TRBV13-3 with TRBJ2-7; D gene ambiguous. Germline CDR1 NNHDY, CDR2 SYVADS. The CDR3 spans 13 residues. Partial CDR3 DNA: TGTGCCAGCAGTGAAAGGCCTGGTTAT. This sequence encodes CASSERPGY. The whole CDR3 reads CASSERPGYEQYF.

This clone was found a few times. Gene names follow the mouse nomenclature. From the germline J gene comes the end of the CDR3, since the read stops 4 residues before it. V usage is TRBV1 and J usage is TRBJ1-2; 7 bases match TRBD1. The trim removed 6 bases at V and 2 bases at J, leaving 6 bases unmatched. CDR3 length equals 14 residues. Germline V gene data show CDR1 as NSQYPW and CDR2 as LRSPGD (reference sequence). The covered CDR3 bases are TGCACCTGCAGCCGACAGGGAGGGAACTCC. This gives the protein CTCSRQGGNS. The whole CDR3 reads CTCSRQGGNSDYTF.

The table lists this clone with a few counts. Gene names denote mouse genes. The sequenced fragment ends 4 residues before the CDR3 boundary, so the rest is inferred from the germline J gene. This CDR3 is also generated by other DNA sequences in the sample. This sequence joins TRBV13-1 and TRBJ2-5, with D unclear. The CDR3 contains 12 residues. V was cut by 3 bases and J by 3 bases, with 5 bases left in between. Germline loops: CDR1 NSHNY, CDR2 SYGAGN. CDR3 bases read: TGTGCCAGCAGTGGTGGGCAAGAC. Translating gives CASSGGQD. In full, the CDR3 reads CASSGGQDTQYF.